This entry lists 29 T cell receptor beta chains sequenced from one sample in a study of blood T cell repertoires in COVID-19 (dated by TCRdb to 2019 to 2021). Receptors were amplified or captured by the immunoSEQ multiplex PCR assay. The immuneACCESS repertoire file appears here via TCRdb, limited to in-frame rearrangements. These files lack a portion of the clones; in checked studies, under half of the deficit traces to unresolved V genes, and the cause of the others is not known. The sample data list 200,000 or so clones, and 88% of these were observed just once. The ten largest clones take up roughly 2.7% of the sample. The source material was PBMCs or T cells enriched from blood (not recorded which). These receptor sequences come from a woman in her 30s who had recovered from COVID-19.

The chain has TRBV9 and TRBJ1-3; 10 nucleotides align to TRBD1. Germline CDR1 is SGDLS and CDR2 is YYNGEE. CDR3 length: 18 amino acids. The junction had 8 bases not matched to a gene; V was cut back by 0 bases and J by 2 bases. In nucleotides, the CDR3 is TGTGCCAGCAGCGTAGAGGGGGGACAGGGGCGACCTGGAAACACCATATATTTT. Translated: CASSVEGGQGRPGNTIYF.

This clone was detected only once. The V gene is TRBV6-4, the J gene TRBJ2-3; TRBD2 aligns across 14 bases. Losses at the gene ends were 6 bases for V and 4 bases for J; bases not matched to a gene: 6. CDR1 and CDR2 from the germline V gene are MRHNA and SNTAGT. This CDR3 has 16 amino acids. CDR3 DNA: TGTGCCAGCAGACGGACTAGCGGGGGGAATGCAGATACGCAGTATTTT. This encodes CASRRTSGGNADTQYF.

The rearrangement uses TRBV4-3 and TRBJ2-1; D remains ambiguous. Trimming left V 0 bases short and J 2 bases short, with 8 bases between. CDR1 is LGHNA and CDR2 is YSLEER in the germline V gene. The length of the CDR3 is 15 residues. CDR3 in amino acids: CASSQERLPYNEQFF. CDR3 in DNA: TGCGCCAGCAGCCAAGAGCGACTTCCCTACAATGAGCAGTTCTTC.

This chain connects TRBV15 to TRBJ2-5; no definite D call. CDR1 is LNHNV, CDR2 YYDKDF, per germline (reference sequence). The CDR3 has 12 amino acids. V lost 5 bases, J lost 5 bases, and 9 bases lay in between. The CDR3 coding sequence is TGTGCCACCAGCGGGCCCGGCGAGACCCAGTACTTC. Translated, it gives CATSGPGETQYF.

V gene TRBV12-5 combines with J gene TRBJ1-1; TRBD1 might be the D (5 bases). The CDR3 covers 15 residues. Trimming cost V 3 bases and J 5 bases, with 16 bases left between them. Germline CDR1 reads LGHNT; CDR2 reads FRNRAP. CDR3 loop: CASGFFIRGVTEAFF. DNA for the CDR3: TGTGCTAGTGGTTTCTTTATAAGGGGTGTAACTGAAGCTTTCTTT. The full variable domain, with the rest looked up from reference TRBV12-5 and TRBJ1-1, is DARVTQTPRHKVTEMGQEVTMRCQPILGHNTVFWYRQTMMQGLELLAYFRNRAPLDDSGMPKDRFSAEMPDATLATLKIQPSEPRDSAVYFCASGFFIRGVTEAFFGQGTRLTVV.

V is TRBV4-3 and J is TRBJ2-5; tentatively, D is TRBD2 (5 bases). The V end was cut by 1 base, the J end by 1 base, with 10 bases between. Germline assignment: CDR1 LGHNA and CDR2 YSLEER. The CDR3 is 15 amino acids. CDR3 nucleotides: TGCGCCAGCAGCCAAGGTAGGACTGTCCAAGAGACCCAGTACTTC. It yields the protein CASSQGRTVQETQYF.

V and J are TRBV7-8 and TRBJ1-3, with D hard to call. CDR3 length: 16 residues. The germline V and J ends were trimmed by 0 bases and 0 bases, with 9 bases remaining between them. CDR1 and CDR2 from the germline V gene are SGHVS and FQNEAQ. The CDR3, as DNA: TGTGCCAGCAGCTTAGCCGTCTTGAGCTCTGGAAACACCATATATTTT. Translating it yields CASSLAVLSSGNTIYF.

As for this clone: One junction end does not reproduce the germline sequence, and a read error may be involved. This chain's CDR3 is CATSMPGTGVNGYTF. As DNA, the CDR3 is TGTGCCACCAGCATGCCCGGGACAGGGGTTAATGGTTACACCTTC. The rearrangement links TRBV15 to TRBJ1-2; TRBD1 matches at 10 bases. The CDR3 contains 15 residues. Germline CDR1 and CDR2: LNHNV and YYDKDF (reference sequence). Variable domain in full (rest from reference TRBV15 and TRBJ1-2): DAMVIQNPRYQVTQFGKPVTLSCSQTLNHNVMYWYQQKSSQAPKLLFHYYDKDFNNEADTPDNFQSRRPNTSFCFLDIRSPGLGDTAMYLCATSMPGTGVNGYTFGSGTRLTVV.

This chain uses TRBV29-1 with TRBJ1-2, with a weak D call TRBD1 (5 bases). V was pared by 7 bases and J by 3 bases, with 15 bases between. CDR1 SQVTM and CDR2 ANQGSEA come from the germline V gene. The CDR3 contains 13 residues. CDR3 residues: CSASQGTDYGYTF. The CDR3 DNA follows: TGCAGCGCCAGTCAGGGAACAGACTATGGCTACACCTTC.

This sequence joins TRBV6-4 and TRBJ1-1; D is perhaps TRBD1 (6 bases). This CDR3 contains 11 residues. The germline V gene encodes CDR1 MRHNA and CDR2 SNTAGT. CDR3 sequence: CGIQGGTEAFF. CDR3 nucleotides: TGTGGGATACAGGGCGGCACTGAAGCTTTCTTT.

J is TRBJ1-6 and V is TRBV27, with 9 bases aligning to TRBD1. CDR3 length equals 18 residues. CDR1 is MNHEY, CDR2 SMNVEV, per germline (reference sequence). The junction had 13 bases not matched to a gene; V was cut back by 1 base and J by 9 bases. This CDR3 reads CASSLWMPGQGGSSPLHF. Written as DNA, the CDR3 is TGTGCCAGCAGTTTATGGATGCCGGGACAGGGTGGAAGTTCACCCCTCCACTTT.

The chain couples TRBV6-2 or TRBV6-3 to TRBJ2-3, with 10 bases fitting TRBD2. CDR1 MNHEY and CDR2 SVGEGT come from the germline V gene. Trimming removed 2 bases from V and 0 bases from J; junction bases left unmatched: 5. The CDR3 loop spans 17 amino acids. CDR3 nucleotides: TGTGCCAGCAGTTACCTGGGACTAGCGACTAGCACAGATACGCAGTATTTT. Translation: CASSYLGLATSTDTQYF.

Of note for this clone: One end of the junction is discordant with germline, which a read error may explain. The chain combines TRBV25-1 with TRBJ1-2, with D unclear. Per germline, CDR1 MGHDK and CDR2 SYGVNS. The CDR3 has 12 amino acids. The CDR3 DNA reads TGTGCCAGCAGTGAATCCGGGGAGGTGCCGTCCTTC. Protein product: CASSESGEVPSF.

CDR3 bases: TGTGCCAGCGGGGACCTCGGGGGGAACTATGGCTACACCTTC. This translates into CASGDLGGNYGYTF. The chain has TRBV6-5 and TRBJ1-2, with D possibly being TRBD1 (5 bases). CDR3 length equals 14 residues. The germline gives CDR1 MNHEY, CDR2 SVGAGI. V lost 8 bases and J 2 bases, leaving 15 bases between the germline ends.

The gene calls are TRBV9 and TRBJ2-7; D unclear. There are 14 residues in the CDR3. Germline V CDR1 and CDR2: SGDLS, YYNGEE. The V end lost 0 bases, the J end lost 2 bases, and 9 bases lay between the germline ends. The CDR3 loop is CASSVGSSPYEQYF. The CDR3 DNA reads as TGTGCCAGCAGCGTAGGAAGTAGTCCCTACGAGCAGTACTTC. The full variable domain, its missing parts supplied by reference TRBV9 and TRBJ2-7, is DSGVTQTPKHLITATGQRVTLRCSPRSGDLSVYWYQQSLDQGLQFLIQYYNGEERAKGNILERFSAQQFPDLHSELNLSSLELGDSALYFCASSVGSSPYEQYFGPGTRLTVT.

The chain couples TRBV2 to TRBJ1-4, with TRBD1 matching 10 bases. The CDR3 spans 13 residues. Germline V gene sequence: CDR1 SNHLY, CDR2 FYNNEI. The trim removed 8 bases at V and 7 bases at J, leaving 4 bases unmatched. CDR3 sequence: CASLRDRGEKLFF. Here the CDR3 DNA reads TGTGCCAGCCTCCGGGACAGGGGTGAAAAACTGTTTTTT.

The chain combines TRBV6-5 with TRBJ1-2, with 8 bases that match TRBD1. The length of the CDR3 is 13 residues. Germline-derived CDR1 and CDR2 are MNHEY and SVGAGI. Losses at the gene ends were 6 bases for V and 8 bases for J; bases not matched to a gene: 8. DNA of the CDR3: TGTGCCAGCAGCGAGGACAGGGACGGCGGCTACACCTTC. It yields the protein CASSEDRDGGYTF.

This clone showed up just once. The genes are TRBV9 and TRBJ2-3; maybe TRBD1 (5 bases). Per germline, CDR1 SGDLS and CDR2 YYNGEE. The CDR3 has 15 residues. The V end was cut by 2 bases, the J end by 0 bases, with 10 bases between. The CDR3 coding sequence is TGTGCCAGCAGCGTCGGACACGCTAGCACAGATACGCAGTATTTT. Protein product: CASSVGHASTDTQYF.

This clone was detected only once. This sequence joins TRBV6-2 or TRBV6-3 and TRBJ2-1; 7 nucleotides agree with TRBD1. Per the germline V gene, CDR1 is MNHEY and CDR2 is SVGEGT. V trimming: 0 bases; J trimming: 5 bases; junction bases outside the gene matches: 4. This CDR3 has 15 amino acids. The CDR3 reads CASSYSVQGNNEQFF. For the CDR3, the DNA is TGTGCCAGCAGTTACTCCGTACAGGGGAACAATGAGCAGTTCTTC.

CDR3 bases: TGTGCCAGCAGCTCCTATTCCGGGTTGTACAATGAGCAGTTCTTC. Residues: CASSSYSGLYNEQFF. V gene TRBV11-2 combines with J gene TRBJ2-1, with D unresolved. Germline assignment: CDR1 SGHAT and CDR2 FQNNGV. The CDR3 has 15 amino acids. Deletions cut 4 bases from V and 4 bases from J, with 14 bases between. Based on the CDR3 plus reference TRBV11-2 and TRBJ2-1, the full variable domain is EAGVAQSPRYKIIEKRQSVAFWCNPISGHATLYWYQQILGQGPKLLIQFQNNGVVDDSQLPKDRFSAERLKGVDSTLKIQPAKLEDSAVYLCASSSYSGLYNEQFFGPGTRLTVL.

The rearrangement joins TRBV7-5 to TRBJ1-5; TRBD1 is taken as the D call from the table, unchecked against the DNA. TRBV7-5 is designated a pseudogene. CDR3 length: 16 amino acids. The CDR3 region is CVRSLTSTGSNQPQHF. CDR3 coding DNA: TGTGTCAGAAGCTTAACCTCGACAGGGTCAAATCAGCCCCAGCATTTT.

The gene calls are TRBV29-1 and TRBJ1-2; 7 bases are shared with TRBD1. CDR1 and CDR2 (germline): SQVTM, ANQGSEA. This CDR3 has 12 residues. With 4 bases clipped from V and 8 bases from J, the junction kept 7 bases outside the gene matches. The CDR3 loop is CSVVTGSGGYTF. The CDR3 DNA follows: TGCAGCGTTGTGACAGGGTCTGGAGGCTACACCTTC.

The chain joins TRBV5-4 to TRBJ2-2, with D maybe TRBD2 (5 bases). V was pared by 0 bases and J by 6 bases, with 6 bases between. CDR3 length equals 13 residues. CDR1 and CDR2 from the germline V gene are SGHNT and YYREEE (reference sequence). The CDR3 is CASSLARAGELFF. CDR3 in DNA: TGTGCCAGCAGCTTGGCGCGGGCCGGGGAGCTGTTTTTT.

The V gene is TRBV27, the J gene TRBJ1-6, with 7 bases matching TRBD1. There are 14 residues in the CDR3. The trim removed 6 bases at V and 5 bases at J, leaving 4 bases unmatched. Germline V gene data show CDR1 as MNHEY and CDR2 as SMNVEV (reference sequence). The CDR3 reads CASRETGDNSPLHF. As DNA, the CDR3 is TGTGCCAGCAGAGAAACAGGGGATAATTCACCCCTCCACTTT.

CDR3 sequence reads: CASSLSRNYGYTF. In DNA form, the CDR3 reads TGTGCCAGCAGCTTAAGCCGGAACTATGGCTACACCTTC. The rearrangement uses TRBV7-3 and TRBJ1-2, with unresolved D. The germline V gene encodes CDR1 SGHTA and CDR2 FQGTGA. The germline V and J ends were trimmed by 1 base and 2 bases, with 5 bases remaining between them. CDR3 length: 13 amino acids.

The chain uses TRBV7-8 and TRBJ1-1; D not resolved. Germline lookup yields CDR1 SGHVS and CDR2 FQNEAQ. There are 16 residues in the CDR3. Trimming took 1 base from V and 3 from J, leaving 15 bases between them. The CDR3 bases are TGTGCCAGCAGCTTAGGACTAATCCGGACGGACACTGAAGCTTTCTTT. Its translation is CASSLGLIRTDTEAFF.

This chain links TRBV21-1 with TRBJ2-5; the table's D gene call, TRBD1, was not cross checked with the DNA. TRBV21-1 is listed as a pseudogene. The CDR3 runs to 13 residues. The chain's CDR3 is CASSNNSQETQYF. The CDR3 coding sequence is TGTGCCAGCAGCAACAACAGCCAAGAGACCCAGTACTTC.

This chain's CDR3 is CASSNLQGFETQYF. In nucleotides, the CDR3 is TGTGCCAGCAGCAACCTTCAGGGATTCGAGACCCAGTACTTC. The chain carries TRBV9 and TRBJ2-5, with D tentatively TRBD1 (5 bases). CDR1 and CDR2 from the germline V gene are SGDLS and YYNGEE. This CDR3 is built from 14 residues. Trimming took 4 bases from V and 5 from J, leaving 15 bases between them.

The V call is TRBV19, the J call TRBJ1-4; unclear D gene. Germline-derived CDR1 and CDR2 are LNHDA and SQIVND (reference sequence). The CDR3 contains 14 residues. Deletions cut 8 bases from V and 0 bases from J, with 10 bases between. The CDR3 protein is CASCSGATNEKLFF. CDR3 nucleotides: TGTGCCAGTTGTTCGGGAGCAACTAATGAAAAACTGTTTTTT.